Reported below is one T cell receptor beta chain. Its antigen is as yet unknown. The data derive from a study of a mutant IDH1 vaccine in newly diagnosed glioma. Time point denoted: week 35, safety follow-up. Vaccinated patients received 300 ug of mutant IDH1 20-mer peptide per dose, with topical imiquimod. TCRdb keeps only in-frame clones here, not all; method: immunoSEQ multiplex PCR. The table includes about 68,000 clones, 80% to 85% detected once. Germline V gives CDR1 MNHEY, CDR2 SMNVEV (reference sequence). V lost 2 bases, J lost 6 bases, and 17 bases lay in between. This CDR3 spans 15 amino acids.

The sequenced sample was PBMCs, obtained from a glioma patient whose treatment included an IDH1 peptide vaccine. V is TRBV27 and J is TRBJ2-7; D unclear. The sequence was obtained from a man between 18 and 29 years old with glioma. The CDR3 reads CASSLKGPFSPEQYF. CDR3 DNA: TGTGCCAGCAGTTTAAAAGGACCTTTTAGTCCCGAGCAGTACTTC.